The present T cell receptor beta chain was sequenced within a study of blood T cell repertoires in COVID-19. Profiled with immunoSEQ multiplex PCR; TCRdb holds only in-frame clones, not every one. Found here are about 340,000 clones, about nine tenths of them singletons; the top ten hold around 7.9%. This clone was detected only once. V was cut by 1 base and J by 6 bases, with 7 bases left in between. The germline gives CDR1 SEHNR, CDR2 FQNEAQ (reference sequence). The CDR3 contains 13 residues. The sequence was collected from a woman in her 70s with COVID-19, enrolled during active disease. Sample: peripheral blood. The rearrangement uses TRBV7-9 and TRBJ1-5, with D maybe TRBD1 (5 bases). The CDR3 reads CASSLGGVQPQHF. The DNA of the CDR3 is TGTGCCAGCAGCTTAGGGGGGGTTCAGCCCCAGCATTTT.